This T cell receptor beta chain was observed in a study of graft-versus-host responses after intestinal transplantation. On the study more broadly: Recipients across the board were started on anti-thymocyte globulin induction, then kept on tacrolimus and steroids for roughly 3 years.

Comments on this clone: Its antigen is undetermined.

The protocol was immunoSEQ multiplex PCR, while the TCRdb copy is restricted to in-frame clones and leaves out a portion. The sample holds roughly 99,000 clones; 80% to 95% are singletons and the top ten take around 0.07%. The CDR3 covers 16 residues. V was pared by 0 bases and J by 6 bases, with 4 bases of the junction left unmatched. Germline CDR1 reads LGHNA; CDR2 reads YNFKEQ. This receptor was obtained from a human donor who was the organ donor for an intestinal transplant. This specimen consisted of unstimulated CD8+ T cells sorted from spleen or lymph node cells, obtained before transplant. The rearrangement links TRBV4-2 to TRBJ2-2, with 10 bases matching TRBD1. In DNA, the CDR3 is TGTGCCAGCAGCCAAGAACAAGGGACAGGGGCCGGGGAGCTGTTTTTT. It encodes CASSQEQGTGAGELFF.